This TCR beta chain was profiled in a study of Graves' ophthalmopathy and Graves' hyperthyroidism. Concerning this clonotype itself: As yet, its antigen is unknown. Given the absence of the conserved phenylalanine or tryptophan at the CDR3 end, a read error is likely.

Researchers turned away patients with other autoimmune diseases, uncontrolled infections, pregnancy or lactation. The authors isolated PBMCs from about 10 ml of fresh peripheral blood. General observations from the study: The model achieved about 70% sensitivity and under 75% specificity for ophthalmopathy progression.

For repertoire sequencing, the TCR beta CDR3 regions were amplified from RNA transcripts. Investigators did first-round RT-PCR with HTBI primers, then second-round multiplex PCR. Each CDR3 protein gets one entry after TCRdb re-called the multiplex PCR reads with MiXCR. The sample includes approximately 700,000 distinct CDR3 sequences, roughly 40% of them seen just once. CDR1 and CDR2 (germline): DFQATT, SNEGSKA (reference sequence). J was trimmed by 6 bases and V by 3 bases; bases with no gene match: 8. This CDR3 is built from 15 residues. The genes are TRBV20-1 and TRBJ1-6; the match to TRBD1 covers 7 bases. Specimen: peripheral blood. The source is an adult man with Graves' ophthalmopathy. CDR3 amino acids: CSARGPGQLNSPLHL. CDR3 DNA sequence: TGCAGTGCTAGGGGTCCGGGACAGCTTAATTCACCCCTCCACCTT.